The rows below give T cell receptor beta chains drawn from one sample of a study of OX40 agonist ivuxolimab in advanced cancers. Assay: immunoSEQ multiplex PCR; the TCRdb copy retains only in-frame clones and omits some. This sample has about 55,000 clones, with 60% to 80% found just once. The sequenced sample was CD4+ or CD8+ T cells sorted from blood, obtained in a trial of the OX40 agonist ivuxolimab. Receptor source: an adult with an advanced solid tumor such as melanoma, head and neck, liver or kidney cancer. The CDR3 runs from the conserved cysteine through the conserved F or W. The D gene is left open where the match is weak. Size is stated for part of the rows, as once, few or many counts, or as a class when the clone is expanded.

d_call: TRBD1
j_call: TRBJ1-1
clone_size: few
v_call: TRBV30
cdr3_nt: TGTGCCTGGAGTCCCTGGGACAGGGGAGGAACTGAAGCTTTCTTT
cdr3_aa: CAWSPWDRGGTEAFF

d_call: -
j_call: TRBJ1-2
clone_size: -
v_call: TRBV5-4
cdr3_nt: TGTGCCAGCACCCGGAGGGAATATGGCTACACCTTC
cdr3_aa: CASTRREYGYTF

d_call: -
j_call: TRBJ2-7
clone_size: few
v_call: TRBV7-2
cdr3_nt: TGTGCCAGCAGCCATTCCCTGACTACCTCCTACGAGCAGTACTTC
cdr3_aa: CASSHSLTTSYEQYF

d_call: -
j_call: TRBJ2-4
clone_size: -
v_call: TRBV4-1
cdr3_nt: TGCGCCAGCAGCCAACGCGTTGCCGGCCAGGCCCCCAAAAACATTCAGTACTTC
cdr3_aa: CASSQRVAGQAPKNIQYF

d_call: TRBD1
j_call: TRBJ2-5
clone_size: few
v_call: TRBV15
cdr3_nt: TGTGCCACCAGCCGGGACAGGGAAGAGACCCAGTACTTC
cdr3_aa: CATSRDREETQYF

d_call: -
j_call: TRBJ2-1
clone_size: -
v_call: TRBV5-8
cdr3_nt: TGTGCCAGCAGCTTGGTTATTTCGGAGGGGGATAATGAGCAGTTCTTC
cdr3_aa: CASSLVISEGDNEQFF

d_call: -
j_call: TRBJ2-7
clone_size: -
v_call: TRBV4-3
cdr3_nt: TGCGCCAGCAGCCAAGCCTCAGGGGACTACGAGCAGTACTTC
cdr3_aa: CASSQASGDYEQYF

d_call: -
j_call: TRBJ1-1
clone_size: -
v_call: TRBV4-3
cdr3_nt: TGCGCCAGCAGCCAAGAAAACCACCTGAGGACTGAAGCTTTCTTT
cdr3_aa: CASSQENHLRTEAFF

d_call: TRBD2
j_call: TRBJ2-7
clone_size: -
v_call: TRBV7-3
cdr3_nt: TGTGCCAGCAGCCTTCGACTAGCGGGAGTCCACGAGCAGTACTTC
cdr3_aa: CASSLRLAGVHEQYF

d_call: -
j_call: TRBJ2-1
clone_size: -
v_call: TRBV7-2
cdr3_nt: TGTGCCAGCAGCTCCTCCCTTCTTGGCGGGAGAAGGGGGGAGCAGTTCTTC
cdr3_aa: CASSSSLLGGRRGEQFF

d_call: -
j_call: TRBJ1-5
clone_size: -
v_call: TRBV28
cdr3_nt: TGTGCCAGCAGTTTAAGGGACGGACCGTATCAGCCCCAGCATTTT
cdr3_aa: CASSLRDGPYQPQHF

d_call: -
j_call: TRBJ2-3
clone_size: -
v_call: TRBV7-9
cdr3_nt: TGTGCCAGCAGCTTCGGCGGGTTCACAGATACGCAGTATTTT
cdr3_aa: CASSFGGFTDTQYF

d_call: -
j_call: TRBJ2-7
clone_size: -
v_call: TRBV21-1
cdr3_nt: TGTGCCAGCAGTCGTCCGGGACTAGCGGGGGGTGTTCTCTCCTACGAGCAGTACTTC
cdr3_aa: CASSRPGLAGGVLSYEQYF

d_call: -
j_call: TRBJ1-3
clone_size: -
v_call: TRBV5-1
cdr3_nt: TGCGCCAGCAGCTTTCGGCAGGGGACCTCTGGAAACACCATATATTTT
cdr3_aa: CASSFRQGTSGNTIYF

d_call: -
j_call: TRBJ1-2
clone_size: few
v_call: TRBV5-1
cdr3_nt: TGCGCCAGCAGCCGGACTCAGGATGGCTACACCTTC
cdr3_aa: CASSRTQDGYTF

d_call: -
j_call: TRBJ1-1
clone_size: -
v_call: TRBV2
cdr3_nt: TGTGCCAGCAGAGTCCCCACTTACCGGGAGCCGAGACAGCGCCGGGAAGCTTTCTTT
cdr3_aa: CASRVPTYREPRQRREAFF

d_call: -
j_call: TRBJ2-2
clone_size: once
v_call: TRBV18
cdr3_nt: TGTGCCAGCTCACCTACCTCTGGGAGTAACACCGGGGAGCTGTTTTTT
cdr3_aa: CASSPTSGSNTGELFF

d_call: TRBD1
j_call: TRBJ1-2
clone_size: few
v_call: TRBV5-1
cdr3_nt: TGCGCCAGCAGCTCCTGGCTACAGGGGGGGGAAGGCTACACCTTC
cdr3_aa: CASSSWLQGGEGYTF

d_call: TRBD2
j_call: TRBJ2-3
clone_size: -
v_call: TRBV20-1
cdr3_nt: TGCAGTACCACCAGCGGGGGGACTTGGTATTTT
cdr3_aa: CSTTSGGTWYF

d_call: -
j_call: TRBJ2-1
clone_size: -
v_call: TRBV29-1
cdr3_nt: TGCAACCACCCCCCCCATCGCAATGAGCAGTTCTTC
cdr3_aa: CNHPPHRNEQFF

d_call: -
j_call: TRBJ1-4
clone_size: -
v_call: TRBV6-5
cdr3_nt: TGTGCCAGCAGGAGAACCTTGAATGAAAAACTGTTTTTT
cdr3_aa: CASRRTLNEKLFF

d_call: TRBD1
j_call: TRBJ1-2
clone_size: -
v_call: TRBV19
cdr3_nt: TGTGCCAGTAGTAGGACAGGTACTAACTATGGCTACACCTTC
cdr3_aa: CASSRTGTNYGYTF

d_call: -
j_call: TRBJ1-4
clone_size: -
v_call: TRBV29-1
cdr3_nt: TGCAGCGTTGGGAGCCCGGGGGATAAACTGTTTTTT
cdr3_aa: CSVGSPGDKLFF

d_call: TRBD1
j_call: TRBJ1-6
clone_size: -
v_call: TRBV4-3
cdr3_nt: TGCGCCAGCAGCCAAGTCACAGGGGGTTCACCCCTCCACTTT
cdr3_aa: CASSQVTGGSPLHF

d_call: -
j_call: TRBJ1-3
clone_size: -
v_call: TRBV5-4
cdr3_nt: TGTGCCAGCAGCTTGGGTACACCCTCTGGAAACACCATATATTTT
cdr3_aa: CASSLGTPSGNTIYF

d_call: TRBD2
j_call: TRBJ2-5
clone_size: -
v_call: TRBV19
cdr3_nt: TGTGCCAGCCGGGGACTAGGCCAAGAGACCCAGTACTTC
cdr3_aa: CASRGLGQETQYF

d_call: -
j_call: TRBJ1-5
clone_size: few
v_call: TRBV5-6
cdr3_nt: TGTGCCAGCAGCAGGGGGGGATGGAATCAGCCCCAGCATTTT
cdr3_aa: CASSRGGWNQPQHF

d_call: -
j_call: TRBJ2-2
clone_size: -
v_call: TRBV6-1
cdr3_nt: TGTGCCAGCAGTAAGGACCCCAGGAGGGAGCTGTTTTTT
cdr3_aa: CASSKDPRRELFF

d_call: -
j_call: TRBJ2-6
clone_size: once
v_call: TRBV10-1
cdr3_nt: TGCGCCAGCAGCGATTCTGGGGCCAACGTCCTGACTTTC
cdr3_aa: CASSDSGANVLTF

d_call: -
j_call: TRBJ1-2
clone_size: -
v_call: TRBV4-1
cdr3_nt: TGCGCCAGCAGCCACAATTTTGGAGGGGGGGGCGCAAGGTATGGCTACACCTTC
cdr3_aa: CASSHNFGGGGARYGYTF

d_call: -
j_call: TRBJ2-7
clone_size: -
v_call: TRBV19
cdr3_nt: TGTGCCAGTAGTATCGGCGCAGGGTCCTACGAGCAGTACTTC
cdr3_aa: CASSIGAGSYEQYF

d_call: TRBD1
j_call: TRBJ1-3
clone_size: medium-sized
v_call: TRBV10-2
cdr3_nt: TGCGCCAGCAGTGAGAGGGGGCAGGGGGCGCTTGCCACCATATATTTT
cdr3_aa: CASSERGQGALATIYF

d_call: -
j_call: TRBJ1-2
clone_size: -
v_call: TRBV7-2
cdr3_nt: TGTGCCAGCAGCCCTCAGGGCAGCTATGGCTACACCTTC
cdr3_aa: CASSPQGSYGYTF

d_call: TRBD2
j_call: TRBJ2-3
clone_size: -
v_call: TRBV15
cdr3_nt: TGTGCCACCAGCAGAGCCCAGCGGGAGGGTGCAGATACGCAGTATTTT
cdr3_aa: CATSRAQREGADTQYF

d_call: -
j_call: TRBJ2-3
clone_size: -
v_call: TRBV2
cdr3_nt: TGTGCCAGCAGTGTGTCAGGGAGAGGGGTATATACAGATACGCAGTATTTT
cdr3_aa: CASSVSGRGVYTDTQYF

d_call: -
j_call: TRBJ1-1
clone_size: -
v_call: TRBV7-2
cdr3_nt: TGTGCCAGCAGCTTATCCGCCGGGGACACTGAAGCTTTCTTT
cdr3_aa: CASSLSAGDTEAFF

d_call: -
j_call: TRBJ1-1
clone_size: -
v_call: TRBV29-1
cdr3_nt: TGCAGCGTTGCCAGTACGAACACTGAAGCTTTCTTT
cdr3_aa: CSVASTNTEAFF

d_call: -
j_call: TRBJ2-5
clone_size: -
v_call: TRBV15
cdr3_nt: TGTGCCACCAGCAGAGAGGGAAAGACCCAGTACTTC
cdr3_aa: CATSREGKTQYF

d_call: -
j_call: TRBJ1-3
clone_size: -
v_call: TRBV11-3
cdr3_nt: TGTGCCAGCAGCTTAGCAGAGGGTGGAAACACCATATATTTT
cdr3_aa: CASSLAEGGNTIYF

d_call: -
j_call: TRBJ2-7
clone_size: -
v_call: TRBV2
cdr3_nt: TGTGCCAGCACTTTCGAGGGTCCCACCCGAGACTACTTC
cdr3_aa: CASTFEGPTRDYF

d_call: -
j_call: TRBJ1-2
clone_size: -
v_call: TRBV27
cdr3_nt: TGTGCCAGCAGTTTATCCAGGACCGGCGCCTATGGCTACACCTTC
cdr3_aa: CASSLSRTGAYGYTF

d_call: -
j_call: TRBJ1-5
clone_size: -
v_call: TRBV28
cdr3_nt: TGTGCCAGCAGTCGAACAGGGTTTCAGGGTGGCAATCAGCCCCAGCATTTT
cdr3_aa: CASSRTGFQGGNQPQHF

d_call: TRBD2
j_call: TRBJ2-7
clone_size: once
v_call: TRBV5-6
cdr3_nt: TGTGCCAGCAGCCAAGGACTAGCGCCTTCCTACGAGCAGTACTTC
cdr3_aa: CASSQGLAPSYEQYF

d_call: TRBD1
j_call: TRBJ1-5
clone_size: -
v_call: TRBV2
cdr3_nt: TGTGCCAGCGCTCCGGGACAGGACCTTCCCCAGCATTTT
cdr3_aa: CASAPGQDLPQHF

d_call: TRBD1
j_call: TRBJ1-4
clone_size: once
v_call: TRBV2
cdr3_nt: TGTGCCAGCAGTTACAGGGGCTCAACTAATGAAAAACTGTTTTTT
cdr3_aa: CASSYRGSTNEKLFF

d_call: -
j_call: TRBJ1-1
clone_size: -
v_call: TRBV9
cdr3_nt: TGTGCCAGCAGCTACCCCCCGGTCACTGAAGCTTTCTTT
cdr3_aa: CASSYPPVTEAFF

d_call: -
j_call: TRBJ1-3
clone_size: -
v_call: TRBV19
cdr3_nt: TGTGCCAGTAGTCTCCGGGGAGGGGGAAACACCATATATTTT
cdr3_aa: CASSLRGGGNTIYF

d_call: TRBD2
j_call: TRBJ2-3
clone_size: few
v_call: TRBV4-1
cdr3_nt: TGCGCCAGCAGCCAAGAGGGGACTAGCGGATTCACAGATACGCAGTATTTT
cdr3_aa: CASSQEGTSGFTDTQYF

d_call: -
j_call: TRBJ2-2
clone_size: -
v_call: TRBV5-1
cdr3_nt: TGCGCCAGCAGCTTGATGACAGACCACACCGGGGAGCTGTTTTTT
cdr3_aa: CASSLMTDHTGELFF

d_call: TRBD1
j_call: TRBJ1-3
clone_size: -
v_call: TRBV14
cdr3_nt: TGTGCCAGCAGCCAAGATGGGACAGGCTCTGGAAACACCATATATTTT
cdr3_aa: CASSQDGTGSGNTIYF

d_call: -
j_call: TRBJ2-1
clone_size: -
v_call: TRBV5-1
cdr3_nt: TGCGCCAGCAGCTTGGGGCATGGAGGGATCGGTGATGAGCAGTTCTTC
cdr3_aa: CASSLGHGGIGDEQFF

d_call: -
j_call: TRBJ1-1
clone_size: -
v_call: TRBV11-2
cdr3_nt: TGTGCCAGCAGCTTATTAAAGGGTGTCACTGAAGCTTTCTTT
cdr3_aa: CASSLLKGVTEAFF

d_call: TRBD1
j_call: TRBJ1-1
clone_size: -
v_call: TRBV7-9
cdr3_nt: TGTGCCAGCAGCTTAGCGAGGGGGCTCACTGAAGCTTTCTTT
cdr3_aa: CASSLARGLTEAFF